This T cell receptor beta chain was sequenced in a study of spatial heterogeneity in lung cancer. TCRdb re-called the 5' RACE reads through MiXCR, storing one row per CDR3 protein. The data hold roughly 10,000 distinct CDR3 sequences, with 6.3% observed a single time. Time point indicated: sample taken at primary tumor resection. The junction had 5 bases not matched to a gene; V was cut back by 7 bases and J by 7 bases. Germline loops: CDR1 SGHNT, CDR2 YYREEE (reference sequence). The CDR3 sequence is 13 residues long. The sample in question was PBMCs, obtained at surgery. The receptor was isolated from a male donor with early-stage non-small cell lung cancer. The chain has TRBV5-4 and TRBJ1-6; 7 bases align to TRBD1. CDR3 sequence (DNA): TGTGCCAGCGGATGGGACAGCAATTCACCCCTCCACTTT. It encodes CASGWDSNSPLHF.